A single T cell receptor (beta chain) is shown here with its context. Its binding antigen is unknown. No much larger clone is present one base from it, and per-base qualities are unavailable. The same CDR3 also results from other DNA sequences found in this sample. Another Seattle source contributed samples from volunteer blood donors who had recovered from COVID-19. The collaborating institutions used their own protocols to collect whole blood in K2EDTA tubes. For TCRbeta analysis, collaborators shipped samples as frozen whole blood, isolated PBMCs, or DNA extracted from either of those sample types. These data are taken from a study of blood T cell repertoires in COVID-19 (dated by TCRdb to about 2020). Concerning the study at large: Samples from collaborators originated in the United States, Italy and Spain and spanned both the acute and convalescent phases of COVID-19. The prospective study material was composed of cDNA or gDNA derived from T cells, B-cell-depleted T cells, or PBMCs. The dataset comprised deeply sampled blood TCRbeta repertoires from subjects exposed to, actively infected with, or recovered from COVID-19. The repertoires were released in a freely available public database meant as a resource for research on the immune response to SARS-CoV-2. The samples were drawn from the first 160 participants of the ongoing ImmuneRACE study and from 1,254 subjects provided by 6 global collaborators. The sample metadata nearly always contained a de-identified subject ID, COVID-19 status, age in years and sex. Where available, HLA class I and class II types were obtained from metadata supplied by the sample provider rather than from assay-based typing.

Cut back by 3 bases and 1 base, the V and J ends lie 6 bases apart. CDR1 is given as SGHRS and CDR2 as YFSETQ, both from the germline V gene. The CDR3 covers 13 residues, taking in both the cysteine and the phenylalanine. Kept here is only the CDR3 DNA, which spans 39 bases and is read in frame from base 1. On the study overall, not on this receptor specifically: The amount of clinical and demographic metadata varied by source and participant and was provided uncurated.

The immunoSEQ Assay, a bias-controlled multiplex PCR, was used to amplify TCRbeta CDR3 regions from genomic DNA. Concerning the study's data processing: The number of nucleated cells in each sample was estimated from the amplification of reference gene primers within the assay. To quantify the absolute abundance of each unique TCRbeta CDR3 rearrangement, sequence reads were collapsed and filtered. Productive Simpson clonality was computed per sample as the square root of Simpson's diversity index over productive rearrangements. Drawn from immuneACCESS, this table holds only the in-frame rearrangements with V and J called that TCRdb kept. Clones are partly lost; checked studies trace under half to an unresolved V gene and leave the rest unexplained. The V and J calls and clone size are taken from that table; D and trimming were inferred from the DNA. The sample contains around 200,000 clones, approximately 87% of them found a single time. 6.2% of the sample is held by the ten biggest clonotypes.

This sequence uses TRBV5-1 and TRBJ2-3; the best D guess is TRBD2, with 6 bases matching. Material for sequencing was peripheral blood. The receptor was derived from a man between 60 and 75 years old who had recovered from COVID-19. The CDR3 corresponds to CASSSGGTDTQYF. The DNA sequence follows: TGCGCCAGCAGCTCGGGAGGCACAGATACGCAGTATTTT.